The present T cell receptor (beta chain) was sequenced within a study of blood T cell repertoires in COVID-19. Clones were read by immunoSEQ multiplex PCR, and TCRdb kept only the in-frame ones, dropping some. The table records around 150,000 clones, around four fifths of them present only once. In germline, CDR1 is KGHSH, CDR2 LQKENI. The ends were cut back, 5 bases at V and 9 bases at J, with 17 bases in the middle. This CDR3 is built from 15 residues. The sample holds a few counts of this clone. This TCR was recovered from a woman of 80 years or more with acute or convalescent COVID-19. The chain combines TRBV18 with TRBJ1-6, with D hard to call. The material sequenced was peripheral blood. In nucleotides, the CDR3 is TGTGCCAGCTCAACCAGGCCGGGAGAGGGTTCACCCCTCCACTTT. It specifies CASSTRPGEGSPLHF.